The 15 T cell receptor beta chains below were found in one sample sequenced in a study of shared clonotypes between healthy human individuals. TCRdb's copy holds only in-frame clones and misses some; the assay was immunoSEQ multiplex PCR. The table has 2 million to 3 million clones, roughly 93% seen once. The material sequenced was naive CD4+ T cells from PBMCs. The subset: CD45RA+ positively selected. The receptors originated from a man between 18 and 29 years old in good health. Some clones in this sample may be carry-over from other donors' samples.

CDR3: CASSEGTGGFDNEQFF. Here the CDR3 DNA reads TGTGCCAGCAGTGAGGGGACAGGGGGCTTCGACAATGAGCAGTTCTTC. V usage is TRBV28 and J usage is TRBJ2-1; 12 positions match TRBD1. CDR1 and CDR2 from the germline V gene are MDHEN and SYDVKM. Germline trimming cut 5 bases from V and 5 bases from J; bases unmatched to any gene: 7. This CDR3 comprises 16 residues.

V and J are TRBV4-1 and TRBJ1-1; 9 bases are shared with TRBD1. Germline-derived CDR1 and CDR2 are MGHRA and YSYEKL. The ends lost 1 base at V and 1 base at J; junction bases unmatched: 4. The CDR3 consists of 16 residues. CDR3 in DNA: TGCGCCAGCAGCCAAGTGGGACAGGGAGGGAACACTGAAGCTTTCTTT. Protein: CASSQVGQGGNTEAFF.

This rearrangement joins TRBV5-8 to TRBJ1-2; D is uncertain. Germline CDR1 reads SGHTS; CDR2 reads YDEGEE. Trimming cost V 4 bases and J 5 bases, with 9 bases left between them. This CDR3 has 12 residues. The CDR3 loop is CASSPVWYGYTF. The DNA of the CDR3 is TGTGCCAGCAGCCCTGTCTGGTATGGCTACACCTTC.

As for this clone: At one end the junction does not follow the germline gene, possibly because of a read error. In the same sample, other DNA sequences code for this CDR3. The chain links TRBV5-1 to TRBJ1-2; D not resolved. This CDR3 has 13 amino acids. The germline CDR1 and CDR2 sequences are SGHRS and YFSETQ. DNA of the CDR3: TGTGCCAGCAGCTCCCAAGGTAACTATGGCTACACCTTC. It yields the protein CASSSQGNYGYTF.

V gene TRBV5-4 combines with J gene TRBJ2-3, with 7 bases that match TRBD2. From germline, CDR1 is SGHNT and CDR2 YYREEE (reference sequence). V shed 0 bases and J 0 bases; nucleotides not matched to a gene: 4. The CDR3 has 16 amino acids. The CDR3 region is CASSLEASGSTDTQYF. The CDR3 nucleotides read TGTGCCAGCAGCTTGGAGGCTAGCGGTAGCACAGATACGCAGTATTTT.

The V call is TRBV19, the J call TRBJ1-1; 8 bases are shared with TRBD1. Germline lookup yields CDR1 LNHDA and CDR2 SQIVND (reference sequence). The length of the CDR3 is 12 residues. V lost 6 bases to trimming and J lost 6 bases; unmatched junction nucleotides: 3. Here the CDR3 DNA reads TGTGCCAGTAGACAGGGGGTGGCTGAAGCTTTCTTT. It specifies CASRQGVAEAFF.

The chain combines TRBV30 with TRBJ1-5, with TRBD1 matching over 12 bases. Germline V gene lookup returns CDR1 GTSNPN and CDR2 SVGIG (reference sequence). The CDR3 is made up of 16 amino acids. Trimming at V came to 2 bases and at J to 3 bases, leaving 5 bases not matched to a gene. The CDR3 spells CAWSLGTGGTNQPQHF. The CDR3 region has the DNA TGTGCCTGGAGTTTAGGGACAGGGGGCACCAATCAGCCCCAGCATTTT.

This rearrangement joins TRBV7-2 to TRBJ2-5; 8 bases agree with TRBD2. Germline V gene data show CDR1 as SGHTA and CDR2 as FQGNSA. CDR3 length equals 15 residues. V lost 3 bases to trimming and J lost 5 bases; unmatched junction nucleotides: 8. The chain's CDR3 is CASSFTRLARETQYF. The CDR3 DNA reads TGTGCCAGCAGCTTCACCAGACTAGCGAGGGAGACCCAGTACTTC.

The chain has TRBV10-3 and TRBJ2-1; the match to TRBD2 covers 11 bases. This CDR3 spans 14 amino acids. Germline loops: CDR1 ENHRY, CDR2 SYGVKD. V was pared by 10 bases and J by 8 bases, with 10 bases of the junction left unmatched. The DNA of the CDR3 is TGTGCCACCGCCCTAGCGGGAGGAGGGGATGAGCAGTTCTTC. This translates into CATALAGGGDEQFF.

V and J are TRBV11-2 and TRBJ2-1; 13 bases match TRBD2. Germline V gene data show CDR1 as SGHAT and CDR2 as FQNNGV. Trimming at V came to 1 base and at J to 3 bases, leaving 3 bases not matched to a gene. The CDR3 sequence is 17 residues long. CDR3 in DNA: TGTGCCAGCAGCTTAGGGACTAGCGGGAGCTTCTACAATGAGCAGTTCTTC. Translated: CASSLGTSGSFYNEQFF. The variable domain in full, with the rest retrieved from reference TRBV11-2 and TRBJ2-1, is EAGVAQSPRYKIIEKRQSVAFWCNPISGHATLYWYQQILGQGPKLLIQFQNNGVVDDSQLPKDRFSAERLKGVDSTLKIQPAKLEDSAVYLCASSLGTSGSFYNEQFFGPGTRLTVL.

The rearrangement joins TRBV6-1 to TRBJ2-7, with 8 bases lining up with TRBD1. Per the germline V gene, CDR1 is MNHNS and CDR2 is SASEGT. This CDR3 is built from 15 residues. The V segment lost 2 bases and the J segment 5 bases; nucleotides outside the gene matches: 8. The CDR3 loop reads CASSEWAGGRDEQYF. As DNA, the CDR3 is TGTGCCAGCAGTGAATGGGCAGGGGGCCGCGACGAGCAGTACTTC.

Worth noting for this clone: The same CDR3 also results from other DNA sequences found in this sample. The rearrangement joins TRBV7-9 to TRBJ2-3; 12 bases match TRBD2. This CDR3 comprises 16 residues. CDR1 SEHNR and CDR2 FQNEAQ come from the germline V gene (reference sequence). V dropped 4 bases and J dropped 2; count of bases not matched to a gene: 4. The CDR3 is CASSSGLAGNTDTQYF. CDR3 bases: TGTGCCAGCAGCTCGGGACTAGCGGGCAACACAGATACGCAGTATTTT.

The chain carries TRBV7-6 and TRBJ2-2; 7 nucleotides align to TRBD1. Germline CDR1 and CDR2: SGHVS and FNYEAQ. CDR3 size: 17 residues. Trimming took 5 bases from V and 5 from J; bases not matched to a gene: 14. The CDR3 region is CASSVVRGSLVTGELFF. The CDR3 DNA sequence: TGTGCCAGCAGCGTAGTCAGGGGGAGTCTAGTGACCGGGGAGCTGTTTTTT.

The chain has TRBV6-1 and TRBJ1-3; D gene uncertain. There are 15 residues in the CDR3. The V gene lost 1 base and the J gene lost 0 bases, with 7 bases spanning the gap. Germline lookup yields CDR1 MNHNS and CDR2 SASEGT. The CDR3 sequence is CASSEVPVSGNTIYF. DNA of the CDR3: TGTGCCAGCAGTGAAGTCCCAGTCTCTGGAAACACCATATATTTT.

Worth noting for this clone: This specimen includes other DNA sequences encoding the same CDR3. The chain uses TRBV28 and TRBJ2-7, with D uncertain. Trimming stripped 6 bases from V and 0 bases from J, with 6 bases between. This CDR3 contains 12 residues. The germline V gene has CDR1 MDHEN and CDR2 SYDVKM. CDR3 DNA sequence: TGTGCCAGCAGGAGCGACTCCTACGAGCAGTACTTC. This encodes CASRSDSYEQYF.